The T cell receptor (beta chain) described here comes from a study of T cells after yellow fever vaccination. Whole-study findings and limits: Booster samples showed a return of most primary-vaccination clones (around 96% CD4, about 88% CD8).

Using its own MiXCR run on the 5' RACE reads, TCRdb lists one record per CDR3 protein. Seen here are roughly 320,000 distinct CDR3 sequences, around 10% observed once, and the top ten hold under 4%. In its sample, this clonotype was seen many times. Its antigen is still unknown. The V end was cut by 4 bases, the J end by 0 bases, with 13 bases between. Germline loops: CDR1 MGHRA, CDR2 YSYEKL. The CDR3 has 16 residues. V usage is TRBV4-1 and J usage is TRBJ2-4, with D maybe TRBD2 (5 bases). The sequence derives from a young man who received the YFV17D yellow fever vaccine. The sample here was CD4+ T cells sorted from PBMCs, taken 45 days after the yellow fever booster vaccination. The CDR3 spells CASSLRGALAKNIQYF. In nucleotides, the CDR3 is TGCGCCAGCAGCCTCCGGGGAGCCCTAGCCAAAAACATTCAGTACTTC.